The 8 T cell receptor beta chains listed next were all sequenced from one sample in a study of blood T cell repertoires in COVID-19. Assay used: immunoSEQ multiplex PCR; TCRdb lists only in-frame clones, some missing. This table holds roughly 150,000 clones, 80% to 90% found once. Specimen: peripheral blood. The receptors shown here come from a woman aged 55-70 years with COVID-19, enrolled during active disease.

In the case of this clone: Within the sample, other DNA sequences also encode this same CDR3. The chain combines TRBV5-1 with TRBJ1-1; 8 nucleotides match TRBD1. CDR1 and CDR2 from the germline V gene are SGHRS and YFSETQ. CDR3 length equals 14 residues. J was trimmed by 1 base and V by 4 bases; bases with no gene match: 3. In DNA, the CDR3 is TGCGCCAGCAGCCGCGGACAGGGGAACACTGAAGCTTTCTTT. It codes for CASSRGQGNTEAFF.

This clone was counted a few times. Other nucleotide sequences in the sample specify the same CDR3. The rearrangement links TRBV7-9 to TRBJ1-1; unclear D gene. The germline V gene has CDR1 SEHNR and CDR2 FQNEAQ (reference sequence). Trimming pared 2 bases from V and 2 bases from J, leaving 6 bases between. This CDR3 has 13 amino acids. CDR3 bases: TGTGCCAGCAGCTTAACTCTTAACACTGAAGCTTTCTTT. Encoded protein: CASSLTLNTEAFF.

V and J are TRBV18 and TRBJ2-1; 9 bases are shared with TRBD1. The CDR3 is 16 residues long. Germline V CDR1 and CDR2: KGHSH, LQKENI. With V trimmed by 3 bases and J by 4 bases, 7 bases remained unmatched. As DNA, the CDR3 is TGTGCCAGCTCACCTCGGGACAGGGTGCAATACAATGAGCAGTTCTTC. Translation gives CASSPRDRVQYNEQFF.

The J gene is TRBJ1-3, the V gene TRBV30; D is undetermined. The CDR3 is 18 amino acids. CDR1 and CDR2 (germline): GTSNPN, SVGIG (reference sequence). V shed 0 bases and J shed 0 bases, with 18 bases lying between them. In nucleotides, the CDR3 is TGTGCCTGGAGTGTACCAGGCCCCCGACACCCCTCTGGAAACACCATATATTTT. It encodes CAWSVPGPRHPSGNTIYF. Drawing the rest from reference TRBV30 and TRBJ1-3, the complete variable domain is SQTIHQWPATLVQPVGSPLSLECTVEGTSNPNLYWYRQAAGRGLQLLFYSVGIGQISSEVPQNLSASRPQDRQFILSSKKLLLSDSGFYLCAWSVPGPRHPSGNTIYFGEGSWLTVV.

This clone was counted a single time. This chain joins TRBV5-1 and TRBJ2-3; 7 bases fit TRBD2. The CDR3 has 15 amino acids. Germline lookup yields CDR1 SGHRS and CDR2 YFSETQ. V was pared by 3 bases and J by 0 bases, with 4 bases of the junction left unmatched. The CDR3 coding sequence is TGCGCCAGCAGCTCTGATAGCGGGAGCACAGATACGCAGTATTTT. It translates to CASSSDSGSTDTQYF.

J is TRBJ2-1 and V is TRBV10-3, with D tentatively TRBD2 (5 bases). The V gene lost 4 bases and the J gene lost 1 base, with 8 bases spanning the gap. Germline assignment: CDR1 ENHRY and CDR2 SYGVKD. There are 14 residues in the CDR3. The CDR3 protein is CAISGVASYNEQFF. CDR3 bases: TGTGCCATCAGTGGAGTAGCGTCCTACAATGAGCAGTTCTTC.

The chain couples TRBV3-1 (or the pseudogene TRBV3-2) to TRBJ1-2; 7 bases map to TRBD1. In germline, CDR1 is LGHDT, CDR2 YNNKEL (reference sequence). The CDR3 sequence is 15 residues long. With V trimmed by 4 bases and J by 6 bases, 11 bases remained unmatched. The CDR3 sequence: CASSPVAGTADGYTF. CDR3 nucleotide sequence: TGTGCCAGCAGCCCGGTAGCAGGGACAGCGGATGGCTACACCTTC.

The chain combines TRBV3-1 (or the pseudogene TRBV3-2) with TRBJ1-2; D is perhaps TRBD1 (5 bases). The germline gives CDR1 LGHDT, CDR2 YNNKEL (reference sequence). V was trimmed by 2 bases and J by 2 bases, leaving 9 bases between them. The CDR3 totals 14 residues. The DNA for the CDR3 is TGTGCCAGCAGCCAAAATTCAGGGAACTATGGCTACACCTTC. Translating gives CASSQNSGNYGYTF.